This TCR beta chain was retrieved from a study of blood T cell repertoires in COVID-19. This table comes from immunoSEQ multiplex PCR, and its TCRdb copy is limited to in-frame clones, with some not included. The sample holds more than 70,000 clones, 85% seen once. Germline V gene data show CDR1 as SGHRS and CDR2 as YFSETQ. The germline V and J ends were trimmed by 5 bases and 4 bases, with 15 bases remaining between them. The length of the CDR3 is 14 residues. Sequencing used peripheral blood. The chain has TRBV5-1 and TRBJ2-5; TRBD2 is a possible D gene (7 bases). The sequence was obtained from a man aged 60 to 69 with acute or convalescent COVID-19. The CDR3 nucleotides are TGCGCCAGCAGAGGGGGGGGCCAACGAGAGACCCAGTACTTC. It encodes CASRGGGQRETQYF.